Presented here are 9 T cell receptor beta chains from one specimen sequenced in a study of cytomegalovirus exposure and HLA in healthy donors. A multiplex PCR was run with 60 Vbeta primers and 13 Jbeta primers. Generated by immunoSEQ multiplex PCR, the TCRdb table keeps only in-frame clones and is missing some. This table has 100,000 to 150,000 clones, 80% appearing once. Sequences were obtained from PBMCs. These receptors were taken from a middle-aged man in good health and CMV-seronegative.

The rearrangement joins TRBV5-1 to TRBJ2-5; TRBD1 matches at 10 bases. Germline V gives CDR1 SGHRS, CDR2 YFSETQ. The CDR3 runs to 15 residues. Trimming at V came to 4 bases and at J to 4 bases, leaving 7 bases not matched to a gene. The CDR3, as DNA: TGCGCCAGCAGCGTGGATGGGACAGGGGCAGAGACCCAGTACTTC. This translates into CASSVDGTGAETQYF.

This clone appeared a single time. This sequence joins TRBV30 and TRBJ2-1; 7 bases are a match to TRBD2. With 0 bases clipped from V and 5 bases from J, the junction kept 13 bases outside the gene matches. The CDR3 totals 17 residues. The germline V gene encodes CDR1 GTSNPN and CDR2 SVGIG (reference sequence). CDR3 amino acids: CAWSVRARGTPHNEQFF. DNA for the CDR3: TGTGCCTGGAGTGTACGAGCGCGGGGGACCCCTCACAATGAGCAGTTCTTC.

This chain's CDR3 is CASSSGQGLNEKLFF. DNA of the CDR3: TGTGCCAGCAGCTCCGGACAGGGGCTTAATGAAAAACTGTTTTTT. The rearrangement uses TRBV5-6 and TRBJ1-4, with 9 bases matching TRBD1. The CDR3 has 15 amino acids. J was trimmed by 4 bases and V by 3 bases; bases with no gene match: 4. The germline CDR1 and CDR2 sequences are SGHDT and YYEEEE.

The rearrangement links TRBV2 to TRBJ2-1; maybe TRBD2 (5 bases). In germline, CDR1 is SNHLY, CDR2 FYNNEI. V was trimmed by 6 bases and J by 8 bases, leaving 11 bases between them. The CDR3 sequence is 12 residues long. CDR3 in DNA: TGTGCCAGCAGGCAGGCGGAGGATGAGCAGTTCTTC. Its protein product is CASRQAEDEQFF.

The V and J genes are TRBV19 and TRBJ1-5; 7 bases line up with TRBD1. CDR3 size: 14 residues. The trim removed 7 bases at V and 3 bases at J, leaving 6 bases unmatched. CDR1 and CDR2 from the germline V gene are LNHDA and SQIVND (reference sequence). The CDR3 coding sequence is TGTGCCAGTAATACCGGGACAGACAATCAGCCCCAGCATTTT. This translates into CASNTGTDNQPQHF.

V is TRBV1 and J is TRBJ2-7; the D call TRBD2 from the table was never checked on the DNA. TRBV1 is reported as a pseudogene. The CDR3 consists of 17 residues. As DNA, the CDR3 is TGCACCAGCAGCCGCAGACCCCCAGGACTTGATTTCTACGAGCAGTACTTC. It encodes CTSSRRPPGLDFYEQYF.

Of note for this clone: At one boundary the junction diverges from the germline segment, which might be a read error. The V call is TRBV6-1, the J call TRBJ1-1; D is possibly TRBD1 (5 bases). The germline CDR1 and CDR2 sequences are MNHNS and SASEGT. This CDR3 is built from 13 residues. The CDR3 here is CASSDQWGRVVPF. DNA of the CDR3: TGTGCCAGCAGCGACCAGTGGGGCAGGGTAGTCCCATTT.

The V and J genes are TRBV2 and TRBJ2-7, with a tentative D call TRBD2 (5 bases). The CDR3 is 14 amino acids. Germline lookup yields CDR1 SNHLY and CDR2 FYNNEI. Between the trimmed V and J ends, which lost 7 bases and 1 base, there was a span of 14 bases. CDR3 coding DNA: TGTGCCAGCATTATAGACGGGAAATCCTACGAGCAGTACTTC. Protein product: CASIIDGKSYEQYF.

The sample holds a few counts of this clone. J is TRBJ1-5 and V is TRBV6-5, with TRBD1 as a possible D gene (6 bases). The germline gives CDR1 MNHEY, CDR2 SVGAGI. This CDR3 spans 15 amino acids. Trimming took 4 bases from V and 0 from J, leaving 10 bases between them. For the CDR3, the DNA is TGTGCCAGCAGTTTGGACAGTTTTAGCAATCAGCCCCAGCATTTT. Encoded protein: CASSLDSFSNQPQHF.